This is a list of T cell receptor beta chains from one sample in a study of T cells in Graves' hyperthyroidism and ophthalmopathy. From the multiplex PCR reads, TCRdb called clonotypes with MiXCR, one entry per CDR3 protein. This table has roughly 500,000 distinct CDR3 sequences, under 60% appearing once. Sequencing was done on a sample of peripheral blood or thyroid tissue (not recorded which). The receptor source for this set is an adult woman with Graves' disease, either hyperthyroidism or ophthalmopathy (not recorded which). CDR3s include the opening cysteine and the closing phenylalanine or tryptophan. The order of the fields is J gene, V gene, CDR3 protein.

J gene: TRBJ2-5; V gene: TRBV20-1; CDR3 protein: CSVSRQNQETQYF
J gene: TRBJ1-4; V gene: TRBV5-1; CDR3 protein: CASSPGTRGEKLFF
J gene: TRBJ1-5; V gene: TRBV2; CDR3 protein: CASSAIQGYSNQPQHF
J gene: TRBJ2-7; V gene: TRBV7-9; CDR3 protein: CASRETGGPSYEQYF
J gene: TRBJ2-5; V gene: TRBV6-5; CDR3 protein: CASSLGLKGETQYF
J gene: TRBJ1-4; V gene: TRBV12-3/TRBV12-4; CDR3 protein: CASSPPGQGRVEKLFF
J gene: TRBJ2-7; V gene: TRBV15; CDR3 protein: CATSRVGDEQYF
J gene: TRBJ2-2; V gene: TRBV7-6; CDR3 protein: CASSLGPSAIGTGELFF
J gene: TRBJ2-5; V gene: TRBV4-3; CDR3 protein: CASSPSPAGGGETQYF
J gene: TRBJ2-6; V gene: TRBV29-1; CDR3 protein: CSVEFDVSQGNVLTF
J gene: TRBJ2-5; V gene: TRBV11-2; CDR3 protein: CASSSFGTLEETQYF
J gene: TRBJ2-7; V gene: TRBV5-1; CDR3 protein: CASSDRQSSYEQYF
J gene: TRBJ2-7; V gene: TRBV29-1; CDR3 protein: CSVRSERYEQYF
J gene: TRBJ1-1; V gene: TRBV10-3; CDR3 protein: CAISRQENTEAFF
J gene: TRBJ1-4; V gene: TRBV9; CDR3 protein: CASSGQGMDSPNEKLFF
J gene: TRBJ1-5; V gene: TRBV19; CDR3 protein: CASSLGTGTGYPQHF
J gene: TRBJ2-7; V gene: TRBV7-9; CDR3 protein: CASSRDRGAYEQYF
J gene: TRBJ1-5; V gene: TRBV2; CDR3 protein: CASSVMGELLHF
J gene: TRBJ1-4; V gene: TRBV20-1; CDR3 protein: CSALSGSNEKLFF
J gene: TRBJ2-1; V gene: TRBV10-3; CDR3 protein: CATIGQTNEQFF
J gene: TRBJ2-7; V gene: TRBV20-1; CDR3 protein: CSALDRVYYEQYF
J gene: TRBJ2-7; V gene: TRBV20-1; CDR3 protein: CSAQSGTSGSEQYF
J gene: TRBJ1-5; V gene: TRBV20-1; CDR3 protein: CSARGLGAGNQPQHF
J gene: TRBJ1-6; V gene: TRBV28; CDR3 protein: CASSLSAGGVSPLHF
J gene: TRBJ2-7; V gene: TRBV7-8; CDR3 protein: CASADSRSYEQYF
J gene: TRBJ1-3; V gene: TRBV27; CDR3 protein: CASDCRPRQSEFTIYF
J gene: TRBJ1-4; V gene: TRBV5-1; CDR3 protein: CASSSGVTNEKLFF
J gene: TRBJ1-5; V gene: TRBV6-6; CDR3 protein: CASSYKSGDSWNQPQHF
J gene: TRBJ1-6; V gene: TRBV7-9; CDR3 protein: CASSSAGQGNSPLHF
J gene: TRBJ2-7; V gene: TRBV18; CDR3 protein: CASSPRALRDGRDYEQYF
J gene: TRBJ1-5; V gene: TRBV20-1; CDR3 protein: CSARVAGHQPQHF
J gene: TRBJ1-5; V gene: TRBV5-6; CDR3 protein: CASSRQQDQPQHF
J gene: TRBJ2-7; V gene: TRBV29-1; CDR3 protein: CSVAGLISYEQYF
J gene: TRBJ2-7; V gene: TRBV9; CDR3 protein: CASSAAGRNYEQYF